Detailed here is one T cell receptor beta chain. This entry is derived from a study of blood T cells in healthy people across ages. A second PCR, run for roughly 7 to 11 cycles, used a sample-barcoded 5' primer plus a J-beta primer mix. One entry per CDR3 protein, called by TCRdb with MiXCR from the 5' RACE reads. Altogether about 900,000 distinct CDR3 sequences are present, 62% being singletons, with the ten largest covering about a quarter. This TCR was recovered from a man younger than 40 in good health. Material: blood.

CDR3 in amino acids: CASGIGGGRINEQYF. CDR3 DNA: TGTGCCAGCGGGATAGGAGGGGGCCGGATCAACGAGCAGTACTTC. The chain uses TRBV12-3 or TRBV12-4 and TRBJ2-7, with TRBD1 as a possible D gene (7 bases). Trimming left V 8 bases short and J 5 bases short, with 22 bases between. This CDR3 has 15 amino acids.